One sample yielded the 26 T cell receptor beta chains listed below, sequenced in a study of shared clonotypes between healthy human individuals. Only CD45RO-negative cells positively selected for CCR7 counted as naive CD8 cells, so terminally differentiated effector memory CD45RA+ cells were excluded. The table came from immunoSEQ multiplex PCR; TCRdb's copy has only in-frame clones and leaves some out. The sample lists hundreds of thousands of clones; roughly 96% were seen once. Material for sequencing was naive CD8+ T cells sorted from blood. These receptors originate from a woman in her 30s in good health.

CDR3 sequence (DNA): TGTGCCAGCAGTGTAGCGGCGGCCTCCTACGAGCAGTACTTC. Amino acid sequence: CASSVAAASYEQYF. The chain couples TRBV2 to TRBJ2-7, with D possibly being TRBD2 (6 bases). Trimming removed 4 bases from V and 0 bases from J, with 10 bases in between. The V gene's germline CDR1 is SNHLY and CDR2 FYNNEI. The CDR3 consists of 14 residues.

The chain recombines TRBV7-6 with TRBJ1-5; TRBD1 might be the D (6 bases). Germline assignment: CDR1 SGHVS and CDR2 FNYEAQ. This CDR3 is built from 17 residues. V was trimmed by 5 bases and J by 2 bases, leaving 19 bases between them. The CDR3 protein is CASSPGAQTGRNQPQHF. In DNA, the CDR3 is TGTGCCAGCAGCCCAGGGGCACAGACCGGTCGCAATCAGCCCCAGCATTTT.

This clone was found once. J is TRBJ2-1 and V is TRBV5-4; possible D gene TRBD2, 5 bases. This CDR3 comprises 15 residues. V dropped 2 bases and J dropped 4 bases, with 13 bases sitting between them. CDR1 and CDR2 from the germline V gene are SGHNT and YYREEE (reference sequence). In DNA form, the CDR3 reads TGTGCCAGCAGCTTCCACGGAAGCGGATACAATGAGCAGTTCTTC. It yields the protein CASSFHGSGYNEQFF.

This clone has more than one count but fewer than ten. The CDR3 region has the DNA TGTGCCACCAGCAGGCACAGCCGGGACAGGGGCCCTCGGGATGGCTACACCTTC. It encodes CATSRHSRDRGPRDGYTF. The chain is built from TRBV15 and TRBJ1-2; TRBD1 aligns across 10 bases. Germline-derived CDR1 and CDR2 are LNHNV and YYDKDF (reference sequence). This CDR3 spans 18 amino acids. V was clipped by 3 bases and J by 6 bases; unmatched bases: 16. The full variable domain, rest sourced from reference TRBV15 and TRBJ1-2, is DAMVIQNPRYQVTQFGKPVTLSCSQTLNHNVMYWYQQKSSQAPKLLFHYYDKDFNNEADTPDNFQSRRPNTSFCFLDIRSPGLGDTAMYLCATSRHSRDRGPRDGYTFGSGTRLTVV.

As concerns this clone: Different DNA sequences within this sample yield the same CDR3. The chain employs TRBV10-3 and TRBJ1-1, with no clear D. Germline CDR1 reads ENHRY; CDR2 reads SYGVKD. Trimming took off 3 bases at V and 0 bases at J, with 5 bases between the two ends. CDR3 length: 13 residues. This CDR3 is CAISEGLNTEAFF. In DNA, the CDR3 is TGTGCCATCAGTGAAGGATTGAACACTGAAGCTTTCTTT.

This clone was seen once. The rearrangement joins TRBV4-2 to TRBJ2-1; 7 nucleotides match TRBD2. The germline V gene has CDR1 LGHNA and CDR2 YNFKEQ. This CDR3 has 18 amino acids. V gave up 0 bases and J gave up 0 bases; unmatched junction bases: 8. Written as DNA, the CDR3 is TGTGCCAGCAGCCAAGATTTGGTGACTAGCATCTCCTACAATGAGCAGTTCTTC. Residues: CASSQDLVTSISYNEQFF.

The rearrangement links TRBV6-1 to TRBJ2-7; D gene ambiguous. The V gene lost 2 bases and the J gene lost 7 bases, with 21 bases spanning the gap. CDR1 is MNHNS and CDR2 is SASEGT in the germline V gene. The CDR3 is made up of 16 amino acids. CDR3 nucleotides: TGTGCCAGCAGTGAAACGGCGTACTCCCGCGGTTATGAGCAGTACTTC. The encoded protein is CASSETAYSRGYEQYF.

The chain combines TRBV5-5 with TRBJ2-5; D possibly uses TRBD1 or TRBD2 (5 bases each). The ends were cut back, 9 bases at V and 2 bases at J, with 17 bases in the middle. The length of the CDR3 is 14 residues. In germline, CDR1 is SGHKS, CDR2 YYEKEE (reference sequence). This CDR3 is CATSLGETQETQYF. The CDR3 DNA reads TGTGCCACCTCACTGGGGGAGACACAAGAGACCCAGTACTTC.

The V and J genes are TRBV15 and TRBJ1-1, with TRBD1 matching over 10 bases. V dropped 4 bases and J dropped 4; count of bases not matched to a gene: 6. Germline V CDR1 and CDR2: LNHNV, YYDKDF (reference sequence). CDR3 length equals 15 residues. CDR3 sequence: CATSTLTGGGTEAFF. DNA of the CDR3: TGTGCCACCAGCACATTGACAGGGGGCGGCACTGAAGCTTTCTTT.

This chain's CDR3 is CASSLLARGRNEQFF. The CDR3, as DNA: TGTGCCAGCAGTTTACTAGCGAGGGGCCGCAATGAGCAGTTCTTC. This sequence joins TRBV27 and TRBJ2-1; D might be TRBD2 (6 bases). The V end was cut by 2 bases, the J end by 6 bases, with 14 bases between. CDR3 length: 15 amino acids. Per germline, CDR1 MNHEY and CDR2 SMNVEV (reference sequence).

Notes on this clone: At the DNA level, this CDR3 is encoded by other sequences in the same sample as well. The V and J genes are TRBV6-5 and TRBJ1-2, with a possible D match to TRBD1 (5 bases). V was shortened by 0 bases and J by 4 bases, with 6 bases between the two germline ends. From germline, CDR1 is MNHEY and CDR2 SVGAGI. The CDR3 is 13 amino acids. The CDR3 loop is CASSYSDSYGYTF. In DNA form, the CDR3 reads TGTGCCAGCAGTTACTCCGACAGCTATGGCTACACCTTC.

The chain employs TRBV7-9 and TRBJ2-5; TRBD2 matches at 13 bases. The germline V gene has CDR1 SEHNR and CDR2 FQNEAQ (reference sequence). The CDR3 spans 16 residues. After removal of 5 bases from V and 3 bases from J, the junction contained 6 bases not matched to a gene. The DNA of the CDR3 is TGTGCCAGCAGCCAGGGACTAGCGGGGACTAAAGAGACCCAGTACTTC. Translated, it gives CASSQGLAGTKETQYF.

The chain couples TRBV6-6 to TRBJ2-7; 9 bases are shared with TRBD2. Germline CDR1 reads MNHNY; CDR2 reads SVGAGI (reference sequence). The V gene end was trimmed by 6 bases and the J gene end by 3 bases; junction bases not matched to a gene: 9. This CDR3 region has 15 residues. The chain's CDR3 is CASRPSSGTGYEQYF. CDR3 bases: TGTGCCAGCAGGCCGTCTAGCGGGACGGGCTACGAGCAGTACTTC.

J is TRBJ2-2 and V is TRBV19, with D perhaps matching TRBD1 (6 bases). This CDR3 is 16 amino acids long. The V end was cut by 0 bases, the J end by 3 bases, with 11 bases between. Germline CDR1 reads LNHDA; CDR2 reads SQIVND (reference sequence). The CDR3 here is CASSIDRDIYTGELFF. DNA for the CDR3: TGTGCCAGTAGTATAGACCGGGACATATACACCGGGGAGCTGTTTTTT.

The rearrangement joins TRBV19 to TRBJ1-2; TRBD1 matches at 7 bases. V shed 10 bases and J 3 bases; nucleotides not matched to a gene: 5. Germline V gene sequence: CDR1 LNHDA, CDR2 SQIVND (reference sequence). CDR3 length equals 12 residues. CDR3 nucleotides: TGTGCCACCCGACAGGGTTACTATGGCTACACCTTC. Its translation: CATRQGYYGYTF.

The chain couples TRBV9 to TRBJ2-7; D is possibly TRBD2 (6 bases). The V gene lost 2 bases and the J gene lost 2 bases, with 17 bases spanning the gap. This CDR3 spans 16 amino acids. The germline CDR1 and CDR2 sequences are SGDLS and YYNGEE. The CDR3 sequence: CASSVKDGSGTYEQYF. The CDR3 DNA reads as TGTGCCAGCAGCGTGAAGGACGGGAGTGGGACCTACGAGCAGTACTTC.

The rearrangement joins TRBV5-8 to TRBJ1-1, with 7 bases matching TRBD1. This CDR3 has 12 residues. Looked up from germline, CDR1 is SGHTS and CDR2 is YDEGEE. V gave up 5 bases and J gave up 8 bases; unmatched junction bases: 6. The CDR3 region has the DNA TGTGCCAGCAGAGAAGGGGGCCGGGAAGCTTTCTTT. Translating it yields CASREGGREAFF.

This rearrangement joins TRBV29-1 to TRBJ2-3; perhaps D is TRBD1 or TRBD2 (6 bases each). V lost 3 bases and J 11 bases, leaving 12 bases between the germline ends. CDR1 and CDR2 (germline): SQVTM, ANQGSEA. This CDR3 spans 11 amino acids. In DNA, the CDR3 is TGCAGCGTTGATTTAGGGGGGTGGCAGTATTTT. Amino acids: CSVDLGGWQYF.

The CDR3: CASSSRDRGNEQYF. CDR3 DNA sequence: TGTGCCAGCAGTTCCCGAGACAGGGGGAACGAGCAGTACTTC. This chain links TRBV28 with TRBJ2-7; 9 bases are shared with TRBD1. The CDR3 spans 14 residues. In germline, CDR1 is MDHEN, CDR2 SYDVKM. Trimming at V came to 4 bases and at J to 5 bases, leaving 6 bases not matched to a gene.

J is TRBJ2-7 and V is TRBV11-2; D may be TRBD2 (6 bases). The CDR3 is 13 residues long. V dropped 1 base and J dropped 7 bases, with 11 bases sitting between them. Germline lookup yields CDR1 SGHAT and CDR2 FQNNGV. The CDR3: CASSLAAGWEQYF. CDR3 bases: TGTGCCAGCAGCTTAGCTGCGGGATGGGAGCAGTACTTC.

This clone was counted once. The CDR3 coding sequence is TGTGCCAGCAGAAAACCGGGACTAGCGGGACTAATCACAGATACGCAGTATTTT. It yields the protein CASRKPGLAGLITDTQYF. The V gene is TRBV28, the J gene TRBJ2-3, with 13 bases that match TRBD2. The CDR3 spans 18 residues. Germline V lookup: CDR1 MDHEN, CDR2 SYDVKM. Trimming cost V 6 bases and J 2 bases; bases outside gene matches: 11.

The V call is TRBV28, the J call TRBJ2-7; no clear D gene. CDR3 length: 14 residues. The V gene lost 1 base and the J gene lost 2 bases, with 9 bases spanning the gap. The germline gives CDR1 MDHEN, CDR2 SYDVKM. The CDR3 region has the DNA TGTGCCAGCAGTTTATCAAGACAACCCTACGAGCAGTACTTC. Amino acids: CASSLSRQPYEQYF. Looking up the rest from reference TRBV28 and TRBJ2-7 gives the full variable domain: DVKVTQSSRYLVKRTGEKVFLECVQDMDHENMFWYRQDPGLGLRLIYFSYDVKMKEKGDIPEGYSVSREKKERFSLILESASTNQTSMYLCASSLSRQPYEQYFGPGTRLTVT.

With respect to this clone: Other DNA sequences within the sample encode an identical CDR3. V usage is TRBV9 and J usage is TRBJ2-7; 8 nucleotides align to TRBD2. Looked up from germline, CDR1 is SGDLS and CDR2 is YYNGEE. V dropped 4 bases and J dropped 1; count of bases not matched to a gene: 7. This CDR3 spans 15 amino acids. CDR3 sequence (DNA): TGTGCCAGCAGCCCGGGTGGCGGGGGGTCCTACGAGCAGTACTTC. Amino acid sequence: CASSPGGGGSYEQYF.

This clone occurred once. The gene calls are TRBV29-1 and TRBJ1-1; D unresolved. V gave up 0 bases and J gave up 8 bases, with 10 bases separating them. Per germline, CDR1 SQVTM and CDR2 ANQGSEA. The CDR3 has 12 amino acids. The CDR3 protein is CSVEDGSLEAFF. The CDR3 DNA reads TGCAGCGTTGAAGATGGGAGCCTAGAAGCTTTCTTT.

V is TRBV30 and J is TRBJ1-2; D may be TRBD1 (6 bases). CDR3 length: 13 amino acids. Trimming cost V 6 bases and J 1 base, with 12 bases left between them. Germline V gene sequence: CDR1 GTSNPN, CDR2 SVGIG (reference sequence). CDR3 in DNA: TGTGCCTGTCCGGACAGATTTAACTATGGCTACACCTTC. As protein: CACPDRFNYGYTF. Supplemented by reference TRBV30 and TRBJ1-2, the full variable domain reads SQTIHQWPATLVQPVGSPLSLECTVEGTSNPNLYWYRQAAGRGLQLLFYSVGIGQISSEVPQNLSASRPQDRQFILSSKKLLLSDSGFYLCACPDRFNYGYTFGSGTRLTVV.

The V gene is TRBV27, the J gene TRBJ2-6; D call uncertain. V was trimmed by 6 bases and J by 0 bases, leaving 15 bases between them. The germline gives CDR1 MNHEY, CDR2 SMNVEV (reference sequence). This CDR3 is 17 amino acids long. The CDR3 protein is CASSPVGMSSGANVLTF. The CDR3 coding sequence is TGTGCCAGCAGCCCCGTAGGCATGAGCTCTGGGGCCAACGTCCTGACTTTC.